This TCR beta chain is drawn from a study of T cells after yellow fever vaccination. TCRdb redid the calling of the 5' RACE reads with MiXCR, one entry per CDR3 protein. Altogether about 340,000 distinct CDR3 sequences are present, 3% to 4.5% being singletons, with the ten largest covering 20% to 25%. The CDR3 length is 13 residues. CDR1 is SGHRS and CDR2 is YFSETQ in the germline V gene. The V and J ends lost 4 bases and 5 bases respectively, with 12 bases between them. This clonotype showed up many times. The chain carries TRBV5-1 and TRBJ2-5; possibly TRBD2 for D (5 bases). The input for sequencing was PBMCs, taken 5 days after the yellow fever booster vaccination. The clonotype originates from a man aged 18 to 29 who received the YFV17D yellow fever vaccine. As DNA, the CDR3 is TGCGCCAGCAGCGAATGGAGCGGTGAGACCCAGTACTTC. Its translation: CASSEWSGETQYF.